The 22 T cell receptor beta chains below all came from one sample that was sequenced in a study of T cells after yellow fever vaccination. TCRdb ran MiXCR on the 5' RACE reads and lists one entry per CDR3 protein. In the table there are approximately 250,000 distinct CDR3 sequences, 6% to 8% of which are singletons. The sample in question was CD4+ T cells sorted from PBMCs, obtained on the day of the yellow fever booster vaccination. The receptors shown here come from a young man who received the YFV17D yellow fever vaccine.

The sample holds a few counts of this clonotype. The rearrangement joins TRBV7-2 to TRBJ2-1; 7 positions match TRBD2. This CDR3 spans 17 amino acids. The junction had 16 bases not matched to a gene; V was cut back by 1 base and J by 10 bases. Per germline, CDR1 SGHTA and CDR2 FQGNSA. CDR3 amino acids: CASSLGGPSGTSGEQFF. For the CDR3, the DNA is TGTGCCAGCAGCTTAGGGGGCCCAAGCGGGACCTCTGGGGAGCAGTTCTTC.

V usage is TRBV6-5 and J usage is TRBJ1-1, with TRBD1 identical over 7 bases. There are 15 residues in the CDR3. Germline values: CDR1 MNHEY, CDR2 SVGAGI. The V gene end was trimmed by 0 bases and the J gene end by 4 bases; junction bases not matched to a gene: 5. The CDR3 region has the DNA TGTGCCAGCAGTTACTCGGCAGGGGGTTTCACTGAAGCTTTCTTT. It is translated as CASSYSAGGFTEAFF.

In its sample, this clonotype was seen a few times. DNA for the CDR3: TGCGCCAGCAGCCAGACCCTCAAGGCAGAGACCCAGTACTTC. It translates to CASSQTLKAETQYF. The chain recombines TRBV4-3 with TRBJ2-5; D unresolved. Germline V CDR1 and CDR2: LGHNA, YSLEER. This CDR3 spans 14 amino acids. Trimming took 3 bases from V and 4 from J, leaving 12 bases between them.

This clonotype was counted at least ten times. The chain uses TRBV9 and TRBJ1-2; D is unclear. Germline lookup yields CDR1 SGDLS and CDR2 YYNGEE. The CDR3 spans 14 residues. V dropped 0 bases and J dropped 8 bases, with 14 bases sitting between them. CDR3 amino acids: CASSVASTLRGYTF. The CDR3 DNA is TGTGCCAGCAGCGTAGCTTCGACCCTGAGGGGCTACACCTTC.

The chain combines TRBV2 with TRBJ2-2, with TRBD2 as a possible D gene (6 bases). The ends were cut back, 11 bases at V and 5 bases at J, with 18 bases in the middle. Germline-derived CDR1 and CDR2 are SNHLY and FYNNEI. The CDR3 extends over 14 amino acids. The CDR3 loop is CAPRRGAGTGELFF. The CDR3, as DNA: TGTGCCCCCCGAAGGGGTGCGGGGACCGGGGAGCTGTTTTTT.

This clonotype was found many times. CDR3 loop: CASSLGGGANTGELFF. CDR3 nucleotide sequence: TGTGCCAGCAGCTTAGGCGGCGGGGCGAACACCGGGGAGCTGTTTTTT. The chain uses TRBV7-2 and TRBJ2-2, with a tentative D call TRBD2 (6 bases). Per germline, CDR1 SGHTA and CDR2 FQGNSA. CDR3 length: 16 amino acids. Deletions cut 1 base from V and 0 bases from J, with 9 bases between.

In this sample, this clonotype turned up many times. A read error may produce the germline difference seen at one junction end. Here the CDR3 DNA reads TGCAGTGCTAGATCCCTAGCGGGAGGCTGGGTCTTC. Its protein is CSARSLAGGWVF. The chain combines TRBV20-1 with TRBJ2-1; the match to TRBD2 covers 11 bases. The germline V gene has CDR1 DFQATT and CDR2 SNEGSKA (reference sequence). The length of the CDR3 is 12 residues.

This clonotype was seen ten or more times. J is TRBJ2-3 and V is TRBV28; 7 bases match TRBD2. The CDR3 has 14 residues. With 2 bases clipped from V and 5 bases from J, the junction kept 4 bases outside the gene matches. Germline V lookup: CDR1 MDHEN, CDR2 SYDVKM. CDR3 amino acids: CASSLGGSGDTQYF. The CDR3 nucleotides read TGTGCCAGCAGTTTAGGCGGGAGCGGAGATACGCAGTATTTT.

Concerning this clonotype: A much larger clone lies a single base off, so this may be a read error. The genes are TRBV7-3 and TRBJ2-2; D ambiguous. Germline lookup yields CDR1 SGHTA and CDR2 FQGTGA. The CDR3 has 13 amino acids. The chain's CDR3 is CASTLKFTGELFF. In nucleotides, the CDR3 is TGTGCCAGCACCTTAAAATTCACCGGGGAGCTGTTTTTT.

The sample holds many counts of this clonotype. This chain connects TRBV6-2 or TRBV6-3 to TRBJ2-7; D may be TRBD1 (5 bases). This CDR3 has 14 residues. Germline V CDR1 and CDR2: MNHEY, SVGEGT. V lost 6 bases, J lost 5 bases, and 17 bases lay in between. In DNA form, the CDR3 reads TGTGCCAGCAGCCGTTTAGGGGATCAAGACGAGCAGTACTTC. It codes for CASSRLGDQDEQYF.

The table lists this clonotype with many counts. This chain joins TRBV5-1 and TRBJ2-7; either TRBD1 or TRBD2 may fit D (5 bases each). The germline V gene encodes CDR1 SGHRS and CDR2 YFSETQ. This CDR3 has 14 residues. Between the trimmed V and J ends, which lost 0 bases and 2 bases, there was a span of 9 bases. Here the CDR3 DNA reads TGCGCCAGCAGCTTGGGGGACCATGCCTACGAGCAGTACTTC. As protein: CASSLGDHAYEQYF.

This clonotype has ten or more counts. The V call is TRBV20-1, the J call TRBJ2-7; D tentatively fits TRBD1 or TRBD2 (7 bases each). CDR3 length: 14 residues. The germline V gene encodes CDR1 DFQATT and CDR2 SNEGSKA (reference sequence). Trimming removed 6 bases at V and 6 bases at J, with 21 bases between. The CDR3 DNA sequence: TGCAGTGCGGGGGGGGGGACAGCCGTCTCCGAGCAGTACTTC. Protein sequence: CSAGGGTAVSEQYF.

This clonotype was counted many times. The rearrangement uses TRBV18 and TRBJ2-7; D possibly corresponds to TRBD2 (5 bases). This CDR3 is built from 14 residues. Germline V gene sequence: CDR1 KGHSH, CDR2 LQKENI. With 3 bases removed from V and 6 bases from J, the gap between germline ends came to 15 bases. CDR3: CASSPVRAEGEQYF. Here the CDR3 DNA reads TGTGCCAGCTCACCTGTTCGGGCTGAGGGCGAGCAGTACTTC.

The chain is built from TRBV6-1 and TRBJ1-4; no reliable D call. Per germline, CDR1 MNHNS and CDR2 SASEGT. The germline V and J ends were trimmed by 6 bases and 5 bases, with 13 bases remaining between them. The length of the CDR3 is 14 residues. Here the CDR3 reads CASRTWGLNEKLFF. In nucleotides, the CDR3 is TGTGCCAGCAGAACTTGGGGATTGAATGAAAAACTGTTTTTT.

This clonotype came up many times. V gene TRBV5-1 combines with J gene TRBJ2-1, with D possibly called TRBD1 or TRBD2 (5 bases each). The CDR3 is made up of 15 amino acids. Looked up from germline, CDR1 is SGHRS and CDR2 is YFSETQ. V was shortened by 1 base and J by 8 bases, with 16 bases between the two germline ends. Written as DNA, the CDR3 is TGCGCCAGCAGCTTGACCGGGACCAGCGTGGATGAGCAGTTCTTC. This encodes CASSLTGTSVDEQFF. Supplemented by reference TRBV5-1 and TRBJ2-1, the full variable domain reads KAGVTQTPRYLIKTRGQQVTLSCSPISGHRSVSWYQQTPGQGLQFLFEYFSETQRNKGNFPGRFSGRQFSNSRSEMNVSTLELGDSALYLCASSLTGTSVDEQFFGPGTRLTVL.

This clonotype was seen at least ten times. This CDR3 reads CASSHAGQEETQYF. The CDR3, as DNA: TGTGCCAGCAGCCACGCCGGCCAGGAAGAGACCCAGTACTTC. V and J are TRBV3-1 and TRBJ2-5, with D hard to call. The V end lost 3 bases, the J end lost 3 bases, and 11 bases lay between the germline ends. CDR3 size: 14 residues. Per the germline V gene, CDR1 is LGHDT and CDR2 is YNNKEL (reference sequence).

This clonotype has more than one count but fewer than ten. Relative to the germline gene, one junction end is altered; a read error may explain this. V is TRBV4-2 and J is TRBJ2-7; tentatively, D is TRBD2 (5 bases). This CDR3 has 13 amino acids. Germline-derived CDR1 and CDR2 are LGHNA and YNFKEQ. CDR3 coding DNA: TGTGCCAGCAGCCAAGATGGAGGTTACGAGAAGTACTTC. Translation: CASSQDGGYEKYF.

The chain recombines TRBV5-1 with TRBJ2-2, with TRBD1 matching 8 bases. Germline-derived CDR1 and CDR2 are SGHRS and YFSETQ. The CDR3 is 18 amino acids. The ends lost 5 bases at V and 6 bases at J; junction bases unmatched: 18. For the CDR3, the DNA is TGCGCCAGCAGAATATCAGGAGTGTTGACAGGGGTGTCCGGGGAGCTGTTTTTT. As protein: CASRISGVLTGVSGELFF.

This clonotype was counted only a few times. The chain links TRBV7-3 to TRBJ2-1, with D perhaps matching TRBD2 (7 bases). Germline V gene data show CDR1 as SGHTA and CDR2 as FQGTGA. V dropped 3 bases and J dropped 0 bases, with 15 bases sitting between them. This CDR3 region has 17 residues. As DNA, the CDR3 is TGTGCCAGCAGCTTTCAAGGGGGGGGGAGCTCCTACAATGAGCAGTTCTTC. It codes for CASSFQGGGSSYNEQFF.

This clonotype was picked up many times. V is TRBV28 and J is TRBJ1-2, with D possibly TRBD1 on 5 matching bases. V lost 3 bases, J lost 4 bases, and 15 bases lay in between. Per the germline V gene, CDR1 is MDHEN and CDR2 is SYDVKM. The CDR3 consists of 15 residues. In nucleotides, the CDR3 is TGTGCCAGCAGTTTTCAGGGCCGATTCCTCTATGGCTACACCTTC. Protein sequence: CASSFQGRFLYGYTF.

This clonotype was counted once. This may be a read error, as it is one base from a much larger clone. The chain is built from TRBV5-1 and TRBJ2-1, with TRBD2 matching over 11 bases. This CDR3 has 15 residues. CDR1 SGHRS and CDR2 YFSETQ come from the germline V gene. With V trimmed by 4 bases and J by 6 bases, 6 bases remained unmatched. CDR3 protein: CASSTTSGSFNEQFF. The CDR3 bases are TGCGCCAGCAGCACCACTAGCGGGAGCTTCAATGAGCAGTTCTTC.

This clonotype was recorded a few times. The chain recombines TRBV27 with TRBJ2-7; maybe TRBD1 (6 bases). The germline V gene has CDR1 MNHEY and CDR2 SMNVEV (reference sequence). CDR3 length equals 14 residues. V was clipped by 2 bases and J by 6 bases, with 14 bases between them. In DNA form, the CDR3 reads TGTGCCAGCAGTTTAGGAGCAGGGGCGAGCGAGCAGTACTTC. Its protein product is CASSLGAGASEQYF.